This T cell receptor beta chain comes out of a study of naive CD8 T cells in extremely preterm neonates. The assay was immunoSEQ multiplex PCR, and TCRdb's table has in-frame clones only and misses some. The table lists around 7,000 clones, 95% to 98% of them singletons. The sequence was obtained from a human donor in good health. Sequences were obtained from naive CD8+ T cells from blood.

As DNA, the CDR3 is TGTGCCAGCAGTGACAGTGGCGGGTACAATGAGCAGTTCTTC. It encodes CASSDSGGYNEQFF. The V call is TRBV6-1, the J call TRBJ2-1, with D tentatively TRBD2 (5 bases). CDR3 length: 14 residues. Germline values: CDR1 MNHNS, CDR2 SASEGT. V lost 3 bases, J lost 4 bases, and 10 bases lay in between.